Given below is one T cell receptor (beta chain) in context. The antigen remains undetermined. Germline is not matched at one junction end, which may reflect a read error. Primed by a sample-barcoded 5' primer and a J-beta primer mix, a second PCR proceeded for roughly 7 to 12 cycles. Each CDR3 protein gets one entry after TCRdb re-called the 5' RACE reads with MiXCR. The repertoire holds about 640,000 distinct CDR3 sequences, with 58% as singletons. Germline assignment: CDR1 SGHRS and CDR2 YFSETQ. The CDR3 is made up of 14 amino acids. The data originate from a study of blood T cells in healthy people across ages. Across the whole study: For every two T cells, template switching captured about one barcoded beta molecule.

General study findings and limits: Changes seen in expanded clonotypes were possibly confounded by donor CMV status left unknown.

The TCR comes from a man in his sixties in good health. The chain links TRBV5-1 to TRBJ2-4; D uncertain. Gene TRBJ2-7 matches the end of the DNA better, so the J call may be wrong. The sequenced sample consisted of blood. Here the CDR3 DNA reads TGCGCCAGCCGCTTTGTGGAAACTTCGGGCGAGCAGTACTTC. This translates into CASRFVETSGEQYF.